The 32 T cell receptor beta chains given below trace back to one sample, sequenced in a study of blood T cell repertoires in COVID-19. Generated by immunoSEQ multiplex PCR, the TCRdb table keeps only in-frame clones and is missing some. The table has 250,000 or so clones, more than 75% seen once. The sequenced sample consisted of peripheral blood. These receptors came from a woman aged 40 to 50 who had recovered from COVID-19.

This clone was found a few times. The chain combines TRBV7-2 with TRBJ2-2; D may be TRBD2 (6 bases). Germline values: CDR1 SGHTA, CDR2 FQGNSA. This CDR3 is 15 amino acids long. Trimming took off 1 base at V and 7 bases at J, with 13 bases between the two ends. CDR3 sequence: CASSLEAWGVGELFF. The CDR3 DNA follows: TGTGCCAGCAGCTTAGAGGCCTGGGGGGTCGGGGAGCTGTTTTTT.

The J gene is TRBJ1-1, the V gene TRBV4-2; 9 positions match TRBD1. The CDR3 sequence is 14 residues long. Germline values: CDR1 LGHNA, CDR2 YNFKEQ. V shed 6 bases and J 4 bases; nucleotides not matched to a gene: 6. CDR3 bases: TGTGCCAGCAGACCCCAGACAGGGGGCACTGAAGCTTTCTTT. Translation: CASRPQTGGTEAFF.

The rearrangement uses TRBV3-1 (or the pseudogene TRBV3-2) and TRBJ1-6, with 9 nucleotides matching TRBD1. The CDR3 consists of 15 residues. Germline CDR1 LGHDT, CDR2 YNNKEL (reference sequence). V shed 4 bases and J 9 bases; nucleotides not matched to a gene: 7. CDR3 sequence reads: CASSPTGGEGSPLHF. The CDR3 DNA reads as TGTGCCAGCAGCCCCACAGGGGGCGAAGGTTCACCCCTCCACTTT.

This clone was seen just once. The chain couples TRBV11-3 to TRBJ2-2; the D is unclear. The CDR3 runs to 15 residues. From germline, CDR1 is SGHNT and CDR2 YENEEA. V was pared by 1 base and J by 0 bases, with 6 bases between. The CDR3 region is CASSLGSANTGELFF. CDR3 coding DNA: TGTGCCAGCAGCTTAGGGTCGGCGAACACCGGGGAGCTGTTTTTT.

The rearrangement uses TRBV27 and TRBJ1-2, with unresolved D. CDR1 and CDR2 (germline): MNHEY, SMNVEV (reference sequence). V was shortened by 2 bases and J by 8 bases, with 12 bases between the two germline ends. This CDR3 is 13 amino acids long. CDR3 nucleotide sequence: TGTGCCAGCAGTTTAACCCCGAGATGGGGCTACACCTTC. Amino acids: CASSLTPRWGYTF.

This clone is a singleton in its sample. This chain links TRBV18 with TRBJ1-1; a weak D match, TRBD1 (5 bases). The CDR3 has 14 amino acids. The ends were cut back, 0 bases at V and 1 base at J, with 6 bases in the middle. The germline V gene has CDR1 KGHSH and CDR2 LQKENI. CDR3 sequence: CASSPPGGNTEAFF. DNA of the CDR3: TGTGCCAGCTCACCACCGGGGGGGAACACTGAAGCTTTCTTT.

The chain uses TRBV3-1 (or the pseudogene TRBV3-2) and TRBJ1-2; weak D call: TRBD1 (5 bases). The V gene's germline CDR1 is LGHDT and CDR2 YNNKEL (reference sequence). This CDR3 spans 15 amino acids. The ends were cut back, 1 base at V and 4 bases at J, with 13 bases in the middle. The CDR3 is CASSQGGGRGYGYTF. CDR3 nucleotide sequence: TGTGCCAGCAGCCAAGGGGGGGGACGGGGCTATGGCTACACCTTC.

CDR3 residues: CASSLWLAGVSDTQYF. CDR3 DNA sequence: TGTGCCAGCAGCTTGTGGCTAGCGGGAGTCTCAGATACGCAGTATTTT. J is TRBJ2-3 and V is TRBV5-4; 10 bases agree with TRBD2. V shed 1 base, J shed 4 bases, and the junction held 6 bases outside the gene matches. The CDR3 extends over 16 amino acids. Germline loops: CDR1 SGHNT, CDR2 YYREEE (reference sequence).

The chain employs TRBV11-2 and TRBJ2-2, with a weak D call TRBD2 (5 bases). Germline loops: CDR1 SGHAT, CDR2 FQNNGV. The CDR3 contains 15 residues. Trimming took off 5 bases at V and 0 bases at J, with 10 bases between the two ends. The CDR3 DNA reads as TGTGCCAGCAGCCCTTCGGACTCGAACACCGGGGAGCTGTTTTTT. Amino acid sequence: CASSPSDSNTGELFF.

This sequence joins TRBV6-5 and TRBJ1-4; TRBD1 matches 8 bases. Germline V gene sequence: CDR1 MNHEY, CDR2 SVGAGI. The CDR3 contains 12 residues. Losses at the gene ends were 6 bases for V and 8 bases for J; bases not matched to a gene: 2. The CDR3 loop reads CASRQGGEKLFF. Written as DNA, the CDR3 is TGTGCCAGCAGACAGGGGGGGGAAAAACTGTTTTTT.

The gene calls are TRBV29-1 and TRBJ1-1, with 7 positions matching TRBD1. Germline trimming cut 6 bases from V and 1 base from J; bases unmatched to any gene: 14. Per germline, CDR1 SQVTM and CDR2 ANQGSEA. CDR3 size: 16 residues. DNA of the CDR3: TGCAGCGTGGTGGCCGGGACAGCCTACACGAACACTGAAGCTTTCTTT. Protein: CSVVAGTAYTNTEAFF.

This chain connects TRBV3-1 (or the pseudogene TRBV3-2) to TRBJ1-1; tentatively, D is TRBD1 (6 bases). This CDR3 is built from 13 residues. Germline-derived CDR1 and CDR2 are LGHDT and YNNKEL (reference sequence). With 4 bases removed from V and 1 base from J, the gap between germline ends came to 7 bases. The CDR3 DNA sequence: TGTGCCAGCAGCCGCAGGGGGAACACTGAAGCTTTCTTT. This translates into CASSRRGNTEAFF.

This chain joins TRBV6-6 and TRBJ2-3; 7 bases fit TRBD2. V lost 0 bases to trimming and J lost 3 bases; unmatched junction nucleotides: 3. The CDR3 has 15 residues. CDR1 is MNHNY and CDR2 is SVGAGI in the germline V gene (reference sequence). In nucleotides, the CDR3 is TGTGCCAGCAGTTACTCGAGAGCGGGGACAGATACGCAGTATTTT. Translation: CASSYSRAGTDTQYF.

V and J are TRBV29-1 and TRBJ2-3; D perhaps matches TRBD1 (6 bases). With 7 bases removed from V and 4 bases from J, the gap between germline ends came to 21 bases. There are 15 residues in the CDR3. From germline, CDR1 is SQVTM and CDR2 ANQGSEA. In DNA form, the CDR3 reads TGCAGCGCAACCCACCGGGACACCCATTCAGATACGCAGTATTTT. Protein: CSATHRDTHSDTQYF.

J is TRBJ2-1 and V is TRBV7-6, with 12 bases fitting TRBD2. The CDR3 has 16 residues. With 5 bases clipped from V and 8 bases from J, the junction kept 10 bases outside the gene matches. CDR1 SGHVS and CDR2 FNYEAQ come from the germline V gene. The CDR3 protein is CASSGRLAGVSHEQFF. The CDR3 nucleotides are TGTGCCAGCAGCGGACGACTAGCGGGAGTGAGCCATGAGCAGTTCTTC.

The chain uses TRBV18 and TRBJ2-1; tentative D call: TRBD2 (6 bases). Germline V gene sequence: CDR1 KGHSH, CDR2 LQKENI. This CDR3 contains 14 residues. V was cut by 3 bases and J by 9 bases, with 15 bases left in between. The CDR3 DNA reads as TGTGCCAGCTCACCGGGACTGGGCCGGGGTGAGCAGTTCTTC. Its translation is CASSPGLGRGEQFF.

V and J are TRBV3-1 (or the pseudogene TRBV3-2) and TRBJ2-5, with TRBD2 identical over 8 bases. The CDR3 runs to 16 residues. Germline values: CDR1 LGHDT, CDR2 YNNKEL (reference sequence). V lost 2 bases to trimming and J lost 1 base; unmatched junction nucleotides: 6. CDR3 bases: TGTGCCAGCAGCCAACCCGGGACTAGGTCCCAAGAGACCCAGTACTTC. Translating gives CASSQPGTRSQETQYF.

The chain employs TRBV6-2 or TRBV6-3 and TRBJ1-1, with TRBD1 as a possible D gene (6 bases). V was cut by 6 bases and J by 8 bases, with 13 bases left in between. This CDR3 has 12 residues. Looked up from germline, CDR1 is MNHEY and CDR2 is SVGEGT. The chain's CDR3 is CASSLGAPEAFF. As DNA, the CDR3 is TGTGCCAGCAGCCTGGGGGCCCCAGAAGCTTTCTTT.

This chain connects TRBV28 to TRBJ1-3; 8 nucleotides match TRBD1. The CDR3 contains 15 residues. J was trimmed by 0 bases and V by 6 bases; bases with no gene match: 4. CDR1 and CDR2 (germline): MDHEN, SYDVKM. CDR3 DNA: TGTGCCAGCAGCCCGACAGGGGACTCTGGAAACACCATATATTTT. It codes for CASSPTGDSGNTIYF.

The chain employs TRBV19 and TRBJ2-5, with D uncertain. The V gene's germline CDR1 is LNHDA and CDR2 SQIVND (reference sequence). Trimming took 4 bases from V and 5 from J, leaving 14 bases between them. The CDR3 is 14 amino acids. CDR3 protein: CASSTADFWETQYF. The CDR3 region has the DNA TGTGCCAGTAGTACCGCGGATTTTTGGGAGACCCAGTACTTC.

The CDR3 protein is CASSPDRGPPNTEAFF. As DNA, the CDR3 is TGCGCCAGCAGCCCGGACAGGGGGCCACCCAACACTGAAGCTTTCTTT. The genes are TRBV5-1 and TRBJ1-1, with TRBD1 matching over 11 bases. CDR1 and CDR2 (germline): SGHRS, YFSETQ. Germline trimming cut 4 bases from V and 2 bases from J; bases unmatched to any gene: 7. The CDR3 runs 16 residues.

This clone has only one observation. The chain combines TRBV13 with TRBJ2-1; 11 bases are shared with TRBD2. The V and J ends lost 5 bases and 8 bases, in that order; junction bases with no gene match: 11. The CDR3 has 16 amino acids. Germline V lookup: CDR1 PRHDT, CDR2 FYEKMQ (reference sequence). The CDR3 reads CASSRGLAGGGHEQFF. The CDR3, as DNA: TGTGCCAGCAGCCGAGGACTAGCGGGCGGGGGCCATGAGCAGTTCTTC.

V usage is TRBV19 and J usage is TRBJ1-2; 9 bases are shared with TRBD1. CDR3 length: 16 amino acids. Germline CDR1 reads LNHDA; CDR2 reads SQIVND (reference sequence). Losses at the gene ends were 4 bases for V and 5 bases for J; bases not matched to a gene: 11. The CDR3 here is CASSSPGTGYGYGYTF. CDR3 in DNA: TGTGCCAGTAGTAGCCCCGGGACAGGGTATGGTTATGGCTACACCTTC.

The chain has TRBV19 and TRBJ1-5; a weak D match, TRBD1 (5 bases). In germline, CDR1 is LNHDA, CDR2 SQIVND (reference sequence). The germline V and J ends were trimmed by 9 bases and 6 bases, with 12 bases remaining between them. The CDR3 covers 12 residues. The CDR3: CASRVASQPQHF. CDR3 nucleotide sequence: TGTGCCAGCAGGGTGGCAAGTCAGCCCCAGCATTTT.

The chain uses TRBV4-2 and TRBJ2-7, with TRBD2 matching over 9 bases. The germline gives CDR1 LGHNA, CDR2 YNFKEQ. This CDR3 has 16 amino acids. Trimming at V came to 0 bases and at J to 6 bases, leaving 9 bases not matched to a gene. CDR3 bases: TGTGCCAGCAGCCAAGATACCCCGGGACTAGCCGCCGAGCAGTACTTC. This codes for CASSQDTPGLAAEQYF.

The chain has TRBV18 and TRBJ1-5, with TRBD1 identical over 7 bases. Trimming at V came to 3 bases and at J to 0 bases, leaving 5 bases not matched to a gene. Germline V gene data show CDR1 as KGHSH and CDR2 as LQKENI. The CDR3 loop spans 16 amino acids. CDR3 loop: CASSPQQGTSNQPQHF. The DNA for the CDR3 is TGTGCCAGCTCACCCCAACAGGGGACTAGCAATCAGCCCCAGCATTTT.

This rearrangement joins TRBV21-1 to TRBJ1-1; the D call TRBD1 from the table was never checked on the DNA. TRBV21-1 is labeled a pseudogene. This CDR3 contains 16 residues. CDR3 coding DNA: TGTGCCAGCAGCATAGGGCAGGGAAGGCGTAGGACTGAAGCTTTCTTT. Its translation: CASSIGQGRRRTEAFF.

The chain has TRBV19 and TRBJ2-7, with D possibly TRBD1 on 7 matching bases. Germline-derived CDR1 and CDR2 are LNHDA and SQIVND (reference sequence). This CDR3 has 16 amino acids. The germline V and J ends were trimmed by 1 base and 7 bases, with 20 bases remaining between them. The CDR3 bases are TGTGCCAGTAGTATAGGCGGGACAGTACTCCCGGGGGAGCAGTACTTC. Translating gives CASSIGGTVLPGEQYF. Variable domain in full (rest from reference TRBV19 and TRBJ2-7): DGGITQSPKYLFRKEGQNVTLSCEQNLNHDAMYWYRQDPGQGLRLIYYSQIVNDFQKGDIAEGYSVSREKKESFPLTVTSAQKNPTAFYLCASSIGGTVLPGEQYFGPGTRLTVT.

This CDR3 is CASSHWHPQETQYF. The CDR3 nucleotides read TGTGCCAGCAGCCACTGGCACCCCCAAGAGACCCAGTACTTC. This rearrangement joins TRBV3-1 (or the pseudogene TRBV3-2) to TRBJ2-5; D is unclear. With 3 bases removed from V and 1 base from J, the gap between germline ends came to 9 bases. CDR1 is LGHDT and CDR2 is YNNKEL in the germline V gene (reference sequence). The CDR3 has 14 residues.

This chain uses TRBV3-1 (or the pseudogene TRBV3-2) with TRBJ1-5; D might be TRBD1 (5 bases). The CDR3 is made up of 16 amino acids. Germline-derived CDR1 and CDR2 are LGHDT and YNNKEL (reference sequence). V lost 1 base, J lost 4 bases, and 14 bases lay in between. For the CDR3, the DNA is TGTGCCAGCAGCCAAGGGAGGGGCCTTAAGAATCAGCCCCAGCATTTT. It encodes CASSQGRGLKNQPQHF.

The V gene is TRBV19, the J gene TRBJ2-1; 7 positions agree with TRBD2. From germline, CDR1 is LNHDA and CDR2 SQIVND (reference sequence). V gave up 3 bases and J gave up 8 bases; unmatched junction bases: 7. This CDR3 contains 14 residues. CDR3 nucleotides: TGTGCCAGTAGTATTGTCCGCGGGAGCGATGAGCAGTTCTTC. Its protein product is CASSIVRGSDEQFF.

The chain recombines TRBV19 with TRBJ1-2; the D gene is possibly TRBD1 (6 bases). The CDR3 sequence is 13 residues long. Germline-derived CDR1 and CDR2 are LNHDA and SQIVND (reference sequence). The germline V and J ends were trimmed by 9 bases and 3 bases, with 14 bases remaining between them. The CDR3 DNA sequence: TGTGCCAGCCGGGACATGGTCCACTATGGCTACACCTTC. This gives the protein CASRDMVHYGYTF.